This TCR beta chain was sequenced for a study of blood T cell repertoires in COVID-19. This clone was seen a few times. The repertoire was sequenced with immunoSEQ multiplex PCR; TCRdb's copy has only in-frame clones and lacks some. The data contain around 86,000 clones, about nine tenths of them seen just once; the ten biggest clones take up around 4.5%. The germline CDR1 and CDR2 sequences are MNHEY and SMNVEV (reference sequence). This CDR3 has 17 residues. With V trimmed by 8 bases and J by 5 bases, 16 bases remained unmatched. The chain employs TRBV27 and TRBJ2-3; 10 nucleotides align to TRBD1. The receptor comes from an elderly woman with acute or convalescent COVID-19. The sample was peripheral blood. In DNA, the CDR3 is TGTGCCAGCTGTTCCCGTCGGGACAGGGGTTGTAGAGATACGCAGTATTTT. Protein sequence: CASCSRRDRGCRDTQYF.